The 9 T cell receptor beta chains below all came from one sample that was sequenced in a study of OX40 agonist ivuxolimab in advanced cancers. The data were produced by immunoSEQ multiplex PCR, yet TCRdb's version contains in-frame clones alone and is incomplete. The sample has 75,000 to 100,000 clones; about four fifths are singletons. Source: CD4+ or CD8+ T cells sorted from blood, taken in a trial of the OX40 agonist ivuxolimab. The source of these receptors is an adult with an advanced solid tumor such as melanoma, head and neck, liver or kidney cancer.

The V and J genes are TRBV6-5 and TRBJ2-3; 7 bases map to TRBD1. The germline gives CDR1 MNHEY, CDR2 SVGAGI. The trim removed 6 bases at V and 2 bases at J, leaving 5 bases unmatched. CDR3 length: 14 residues. The CDR3: CASRRQGTTDTQYF. As DNA, the CDR3 is TGTGCCAGCAGGCGACAGGGTACCACAGATACGCAGTATTTT.

J is TRBJ2-7 and V is TRBV14; tentatively, D is TRBD1 (6 bases). With 3 bases removed from V and 5 bases from J, the gap between germline ends came to 14 bases. CDR3 length: 14 amino acids. Germline-derived CDR1 and CDR2 are SGHDN and FVKESK. The CDR3 protein is CASSQVGGIDEQYF. The CDR3 DNA follows: TGTGCCAGCAGCCAGGTAGGGGGAATCGACGAGCAGTACTTC.

J is TRBJ2-3 and V is TRBV7-9; no reliable D call. Trimming stripped 5 bases from V and 4 bases from J, with 4 bases between. The CDR3 runs to 11 residues. Per the germline V gene, CDR1 is SEHNR and CDR2 is FQNEAQ (reference sequence). CDR3 sequence: CASSLSDTQYF. CDR3 coding DNA: TGTGCCAGCAGCCTCTCAGATACGCAGTATTTT.

The chain recombines TRBV2 with TRBJ2-3; unclear D gene. The CDR3 length is 15 residues. The V end lost 6 bases, the J end lost 1 base, and 14 bases lay between the germline ends. Germline loops: CDR1 SNHLY, CDR2 FYNNEI. CDR3 amino acids: CASSLRVLGTDTQYF. The CDR3 coding sequence is TGTGCCAGCAGCCTACGTGTACTGGGCACAGATACGCAGTATTTT.

The genes are TRBV18 and TRBJ2-1; 8 bases are a match to TRBD2. The CDR3 has 15 residues. Germline V gene sequence: CDR1 KGHSH, CDR2 LQKENI. V shed 0 bases and J 7 bases; nucleotides not matched to a gene: 5. CDR3 loop: CASSPPAGGGNEQFF. The DNA for the CDR3 is TGTGCCAGCTCACCACCCGCGGGAGGTGGTAATGAGCAGTTCTTC. Together with reference TRBV18 and TRBJ2-1, the CDR3 gives the full variable domain: NAGVMQNPRHLVRRRGQEARLRCSPMKGHSHVYWYRQLPEEGLKFMVYLQKENIIDESGMPKERFSAEFPKEGPSILRIQQVVRGDSAAYFCASSPPAGGGNEQFFGPGTRLTVL.

The rearrangement joins TRBV9 to TRBJ1-1; weak D call: TRBD1 (5 bases). Trimming pared 0 bases from V and 5 bases from J, leaving 11 bases between. Germline V gene sequence: CDR1 SGDLS, CDR2 YYNGEE. The length of the CDR3 is 14 residues. The CDR3 region is CASSVEGWGTEAFF. CDR3 in DNA: TGTGCCAGCAGCGTAGAGGGGTGGGGTACTGAAGCTTTCTTT.

The V and J genes are TRBV29-1 and TRBJ2-1; D uncertain. Germline CDR1 SQVTM, CDR2 ANQGSEA. This CDR3 is 10 amino acids long. With 4 bases removed from V and 8 bases from J, the gap between germline ends came to 6 bases. The CDR3 sequence: CSVAEDEQFF. DNA of the CDR3: TGCAGCGTTGCTGAGGATGAGCAGTTCTTC.

The chain carries TRBV19 and TRBJ2-7; D is unclear. V lost 1 base, J lost 4 bases, and 8 bases lay in between. This CDR3 region has 13 residues. CDR1 and CDR2 from the germline V gene are LNHDA and SQIVND (reference sequence). CDR3 sequence reads: CASSIGLDYEQYF. Written as DNA, the CDR3 is TGTGCCAGTAGTATAGGCCTGGATTACGAGCAGTACTTC.

The rearrangement uses TRBV6-5 and TRBJ1-1; the D gene is possibly TRBD1 (5 bases). The CDR3 loop spans 15 amino acids. Germline CDR1 MNHEY, CDR2 SVGAGI. The V and J ends lost 2 bases and 1 base respectively, with 11 bases between them. The CDR3: CASSYPGPPNTEAFF. The CDR3 nucleotides read TGTGCCAGCAGTTACCCGGGACCGCCGAACACTGAAGCTTTCTTT.